One and the same sample provided the 23 T cell receptor beta chains below, sequenced in a study of blood T cell repertoires in COVID-19. TCRdb's table, derived via immunoSEQ multiplex PCR, lists solely in-frame clones and lacks some. Of 300,000 to 450,000 clones listed, 85% are singletons. The sequencing sample was made of peripheral blood. The receptors were sampled from a woman aged 18-29 years with acute or convalescent COVID-19.

The V call is TRBV24-1, the J call TRBJ2-7, with 13 bases matching TRBD2. The CDR3 is 16 amino acids. Germline V gives CDR1 KGHDR, CDR2 SFDVKD. V lost 3 bases and J lost 4; bases outside the gene matches: 5. The CDR3 region is CATSDPGTSGKYEQYF. The CDR3 DNA reads as TGTGCCACCAGTGATCCCGGGACTAGCGGGAAGTACGAGCAGTACTTC.

The rearrangement joins TRBV10-1 to TRBJ2-5; 10 positions agree with TRBD1. The CDR3 consists of 15 residues. CDR1 and CDR2 (germline): WNHNN, SYGVQD (reference sequence). The ends lost 0 bases at V and 4 bases at J; junction bases unmatched: 2. The CDR3 is CASSESDRGIETQYF. CDR3 in DNA: TGCGCCAGCAGTGAGTCGGACAGGGGGATAGAGACCCAGTACTTC.

The chain has TRBV7-3 and TRBJ2-1; D is perhaps TRBD2 (6 bases). CDR1 is SGHTA, CDR2 FQGTGA, per germline. V was cut by 1 base and J by 14 bases, with 21 bases left in between. This CDR3 region has 15 residues. The CDR3 coding sequence is TGTGCCAGCAGCTTAAATGGGGACTTGCGCGGAATAAAGTTCTTC. This codes for CASSLNGDLRGIKFF.

This rearrangement joins TRBV10-1 to TRBJ1-1; D is perhaps TRBD1 (5 bases). Trimming removed 4 bases from V and 8 bases from J, with 8 bases in between. Germline V lookup: CDR1 WNHNN, CDR2 SYGVQD (reference sequence). The CDR3 is 11 residues long. The CDR3 DNA reads TGCGCCAGCAGTGCCGGGGGAGAAGCTTTCTTT. Translation gives CASSAGGEAFF.

The CDR3 region is CASSLRDRVNYGYTF. CDR3 in DNA: TGTGCCAGCAGCCTCCGGGACAGAGTTAACTATGGCTACACCTTC. This rearrangement joins TRBV7-2 to TRBJ1-2; TRBD1 agrees at 7 bases. Looked up from germline, CDR1 is SGHTA and CDR2 is FQGNSA. J gave up 1 base and V 5 bases, and 7 bases lay outside the gene matches. The CDR3 spans 15 residues. Together with reference TRBV7-2 and TRBJ1-2, the CDR3 gives the full variable domain: GAGVSQSPSNKVTEKGKDVELRCDPISGHTALYWYRQSLGQGLEFLIYFQGNSAPDKSGLPSDRFSAERTGGSVSTLTIQRTQQEDSAVYLCASSLRDRVNYGYTFGSGTRLTVV.

The chain carries TRBV24-1 and TRBJ1-2, with a weak D call TRBD1 (6 bases). The CDR3 totals 12 residues. V was pared by 2 bases and J by 7 bases, with 7 bases between. Germline V gives CDR1 KGHDR, CDR2 SFDVKD. CDR3: CATSDYRAGYTF. The CDR3 DNA follows: TGTGCCACCAGTGATTACAGGGCTGGCTACACCTTC.

The chain has TRBV30 and TRBJ1-1; no clear D. In germline, CDR1 is GTSNPN, CDR2 SVGIG (reference sequence). The CDR3 totals 11 residues. V shed 5 bases and J shed 3 bases, with 7 bases lying between them. The CDR3 nucleotides are TGTGCCTGGGGACCTGACACTGAAGCTTTCTTT. Its translation: CAWGPDTEAFF.

The chain uses TRBV27 and TRBJ2-7; 8 nucleotides agree with TRBD1. Trimming removed 3 bases from V and 4 bases from J; junction bases left unmatched: 17. The CDR3 runs to 18 residues. The germline CDR1 and CDR2 sequences are MNHEY and SMNVEV (reference sequence). The CDR3 nucleotides are TGTGCCAGCAGTTTCCAGCTACGAGGTCGGGACAGGCAATACGAGCAGTACTTC. Amino acid sequence: CASSFQLRGRDRQYEQYF.

This chain joins TRBV2 and TRBJ1-4; no reliable D call. Germline assignment: CDR1 SNHLY and CDR2 FYNNEI. The V gene lost 5 bases and the J gene lost 12 bases, with 13 bases spanning the gap. The CDR3 totals 12 residues. CDR3 DNA: TGTGCCAGCAGTCGAGGGTTTGGGGAACTGTTTTTT. Its protein is CASSRGFGELFF.

The chain joins TRBV28 to TRBJ2-1; TRBD2 agrees at 11 bases. Trimming cost V 5 bases and J 5 bases; bases outside gene matches: 5. The V gene's germline CDR1 is MDHEN and CDR2 SYDVKM. The CDR3 length is 15 residues. CDR3 loop: CASSVALAGDNEQFF. Here the CDR3 DNA reads TGTGCCAGCAGTGTGGCACTAGCGGGGGACAATGAGCAGTTCTTC.

The rearrangement uses TRBV18 and TRBJ1-1; D is unclear. V lost 0 bases and J lost 5, with 7 bases in between. This CDR3 region has 13 residues. The germline gives CDR1 KGHSH, CDR2 LQKENI. DNA for the CDR3: TGTGCCAGCTCACCACCCCCACGGACTGAAGCTTTCTTT. Translated: CASSPPPRTEAFF.

The rearrangement links TRBV7-9 to TRBJ2-1; D gene ambiguous. Germline values: CDR1 SEHNR, CDR2 FQNEAQ (reference sequence). The V and J ends lost 5 bases and 7 bases respectively, with 9 bases between them. There are 12 residues in the CDR3. For the CDR3, the DNA is TGTGCCAGCAGCCCTATCGAGAATGAGCAGTTCTTC. Translating it yields CASSPIENEQFF.

The V and J genes are TRBV28 and TRBJ1-5; TRBD1 is a possible D gene (6 bases). Germline CDR1 and CDR2: MDHEN and SYDVKM. The CDR3 runs 15 residues. V shed 5 bases and J shed 4 bases, with 15 bases lying between them. The CDR3 DNA reads TGTGCCAGCAGTCCTAACGGACAGCCGAATCAGCCCCAGCATTTT. The encoded protein is CASSPNGQPNQPQHF.

This clone was observed a few times. CDR3 coding DNA: TGTGCCAGCAGTTTCAGGTCTTCTAGCAATCAGCCCCAGCATTTT. Residues: CASSFRSSSNQPQHF. The chain has TRBV28 and TRBJ1-5, with D unclear. The germline gives CDR1 MDHEN, CDR2 SYDVKM. V was cut by 3 bases and J by 0 bases, with 9 bases left in between. This CDR3 contains 15 residues.

This clone was observed a few times. The rearrangement links TRBV11-1 to TRBJ1-2; TRBD1 might be the D (6 bases). The CDR3 contains 14 residues. The germline V and J ends were trimmed by 6 bases and 1 base, with 12 bases remaining between them. Per germline, CDR1 SGHAT and CDR2 FQDESV (reference sequence). In DNA form, the CDR3 reads TGTGCCAGCAGTTGGACGGACAGTAACTATGGCTACACCTTC. Amino acid sequence: CASSWTDSNYGYTF.

The rearrangement joins TRBV6-6 to TRBJ2-2; the match to TRBD2 covers 7 bases. Losses at the gene ends were 5 bases for V and 1 base for J; bases not matched to a gene: 7. In germline, CDR1 is MNHNY, CDR2 SVGAGI (reference sequence). The CDR3 extends over 16 amino acids. In DNA, the CDR3 is TGTGCCAGCAGTCGACTGTGGGGGGGGAACACCGGGGAGCTGTTTTTT. Translation gives CASSRLWGGNTGELFF.

The chain employs TRBV30 and TRBJ1-6, with D possibly being TRBD1 (5 bases). The CDR3 consists of 14 residues. Germline lookup yields CDR1 GTSNPN and CDR2 SVGIG (reference sequence). V was clipped by 0 bases and J by 9 bases, with 12 bases between them. The CDR3 nucleotides read TGTGCCTGGAGTGTACGGGGGAGGGGTTCACCCCTCCACTTT. Translating it yields CAWSVRGRGSPLHF.

The chain links TRBV9 to TRBJ1-5, with a tentative D call TRBD1 (5 bases). CDR1 is SGDLS, CDR2 YYNGEE, per germline. The ends were cut back, 7 bases at V and 2 bases at J, with 13 bases in the middle. This CDR3 is 14 amino acids long. The DNA of the CDR3 is TGTGCCAGCGCGCAGGGTGAAGGCAATCAGCCCCAGCATTTT. Residues: CASAQGEGNQPQHF.

The chain joins TRBV19 to TRBJ1-1; 7 nucleotides agree with TRBD1. With 3 bases clipped from V and 6 bases from J, the junction kept 10 bases outside the gene matches. Germline V lookup: CDR1 LNHDA, CDR2 SQIVND (reference sequence). This CDR3 is built from 15 residues. The chain's CDR3 is CASSMGGRGYPEAFF. CDR3 sequence (DNA): TGTGCCAGTAGTATGGGGGGCAGGGGGTACCCTGAAGCTTTCTTT. Filled out from reference TRBV19 and TRBJ1-1, the complete variable domain reads DGGITQSPKYLFRKEGQNVTLSCEQNLNHDAMYWYRQDPGQGLRLIYYSQIVNDFQKGDIAEGYSVSREKKESFPLTVTSAQKNPTAFYLCASSMGGRGYPEAFFGQGTRLTVV.

J is TRBJ1-4 and V is TRBV25-1; D is perhaps TRBD1 (6 bases). Germline CDR1 is MGHDK and CDR2 is SYGVNS. The CDR3 sequence is 16 residues long. V lost 3 bases to trimming and J lost 0 bases, with 11 bases between them. The CDR3 sequence: CASSDQGPATNEKLFF. CDR3 nucleotides: TGTGCCAGCAGTGACCAGGGGCCTGCAACTAATGAAAAACTGTTTTTT.

V and J are TRBV18 and TRBJ2-1; the D gene is possibly TRBD2 (6 bases). V shed 4 bases and J shed 6 bases, with 19 bases lying between them. CDR1 is KGHSH, CDR2 LQKENI, per germline. The CDR3 length is 16 residues. DNA for the CDR3: TGTGCCAGCTCACGCATGGCGGGGTTTGGGGTCAATGAGCAGTTCTTC. This codes for CASSRMAGFGVNEQFF. The entire variable domain, with the rest obtained from reference TRBV18 and TRBJ2-1, is as follows: NAGVMQNPRHLVRRRGQEARLRCSPMKGHSHVYWYRQLPEEGLKFMVYLQKENIIDESGMPKERFSAEFPKEGPSILRIQQVVRGDSAAYFCASSRMAGFGVNEQFFGPGTRLTVL.

This clone was counted only a few times. The chain couples TRBV15 to TRBJ1-6; 9 bases agree with TRBD1. The CDR3 has 17 amino acids. Germline CDR1 LNHNV, CDR2 YYDKDF (reference sequence). V trimming: 3 bases; J trimming: 3 bases; junction bases outside the gene matches: 6. The CDR3 here is CATSSEPGQGYNSPLHF. As DNA, the CDR3 is TGTGCCACCAGCAGTGAACCGGGACAGGGCTATAATTCACCCCTCCACTTT.

The count of this clone is one. The J gene is TRBJ1-3, the V gene TRBV19, with D hard to call. This CDR3 spans 14 amino acids. V was shortened by 7 bases and J by 0 bases, with 10 bases between the two germline ends. Germline V gene sequence: CDR1 LNHDA, CDR2 SQIVND (reference sequence). The CDR3 spells CASTTHHSGNTIYF. Written as DNA, the CDR3 is TGTGCCAGTACCACACACCACTCTGGAAACACCATATATTTT.